Below, one T cell receptor (beta chain) is given with its context. The entry originates in a study of blood T cell repertoires in COVID-19. Study-level background: Among Cohort 3 donors, those recovered had two negative PCRs, clearance, or symptom resolution. Whether acute or convalescent, the COVID-19 samples came from the United States, Italy and Spain.

The assay was immunoSEQ multiplex PCR, and TCRdb's table has in-frame clones only and misses some. This sample yields under 400,000 clones, of which roughly 86% are seen a single time; roughly 2% belongs to the top ten. Ages ranged from roughly 18 to 100 years, with residence in about 24 US areas. Categorization into cohorts depended on clinical history that participants reported. The length of the CDR3 is 15 residues. Germline V lookup: CDR1 ENHRY, CDR2 SYGVKD. The trim removed 2 bases at V and 8 bases at J, leaving 9 bases unmatched. The chain links TRBV10-3 to TRBJ2-1; 7 bases map to TRBD2. The sample comprised PBMCs or T cells enriched from blood (not recorded which). This TCR was sampled from a man in his forties in a cohort exposed to, infected with or recovered from COVID-19 (not recorded which). The CDR3 protein is CAISEQGGSIDEQFF. The CDR3 DNA sequence: TGTGCCATCAGTGAGCAGGGCGGGAGCATCGATGAGCAGTTCTTC.